This section outlines one T cell receptor beta chain sequence together with its context. The sample originates from a study of CD8 T cells in Susac syndrome. A quantity of about 0.5 to 1 ug RNA underwent reverse transcription using random hexamers. One entry per CDR3 protein results from TCRdb running MiXCR on the immunoSEQ multiplex PCR reads. This sample has a few hundred thousand distinct CDR3 sequences; 92% occur once, and the top ten carry roughly 0.064%. The CDR3 spans 12 residues. Germline CDR1 reads DFQATT; CDR2 reads SNEGSKA (reference sequence). With 3 bases removed from V and 6 bases from J, the gap between germline ends came to 11 bases.

The chain has TRBV20-1 and TRBJ1-1, with no clear D. The sample taken for sequencing was CD4+ T cells from PBMCs. The sequence was collected from a human donor with multiple sclerosis. CDR3 bases: TGCAGTGCTAGTCTTGCTCAGTCTGAAGCTTTCTTT. It yields the protein CSASLAQSEAFF.